One sample yielded the 11 T cell receptor beta chains listed below, sequenced in a study of cytotoxic CD8 clonotypes in ibrutinib-treated CLL. Here immunoSEQ multiplex PCR was the method, and the copy in TCRdb shows in-frame clones only, minus some. The data show about 300,000 clones, roughly four fifths seen once. Sample: PBMCs, taken at disease progression, from a patient treated with ibrutinib. The receptors originated from a human donor with chronic lymphocytic leukemia.

The chain carries TRBV11-2 and TRBJ1-1, with D unresolved. CDR3 length: 16 amino acids. V lost 5 bases and J lost 0, with 16 bases in between. Germline V gene data show CDR1 as SGHAT and CDR2 as FQNNGV. The CDR3 nucleotides read TGTGCCAGCAGCCCGGTCAGCAGACCTCTGAACACTGAAGCTTTCTTT. This translates into CASSPVSRPLNTEAFF.

The rearrangement uses TRBV5-5 and TRBJ2-5; D is possibly TRBD2 (6 bases). The V gene's germline CDR1 is SGHKS and CDR2 YYEKEE (reference sequence). This CDR3 contains 13 residues. V lost 4 bases, J lost 3 bases, and 10 bases lay in between. CDR3 in DNA: TGTGCCAGCAGCCCAGGCGGGGAAGAGACCCAGTACTTC. Translated: CASSPGGEETQYF.

This chain connects TRBV11-3 to TRBJ2-1, with no clear D. Trimming removed 6 bases from V and 6 bases from J, with 12 bases in between. This CDR3 is built from 13 residues. In germline, CDR1 is SGHNT, CDR2 YENEEA. CDR3 sequence reads: CASSLRVLNEQFF. The CDR3 nucleotides are TGTGCCAGCAGTCTAAGGGTCCTCAATGAGCAGTTCTTC.

The rearrangement links TRBV29-1 to TRBJ2-2; no clear D. CDR1 is SQVTM and CDR2 is ANQGSEA in the germline V gene. The CDR3 runs to 13 residues. Trimming cost V 6 bases and J 0 bases, with 8 bases left between them. CDR3 region: CSVFGPNTGELFF. CDR3 bases: TGCAGCGTCTTCGGCCCGAACACCGGGGAGCTGTTTTTT.

The V gene is TRBV4-1, the J gene TRBJ1-2; the D gene is possibly TRBD1 (5 bases). CDR3 size: 15 residues. Germline loops: CDR1 MGHRA, CDR2 YSYEKL. Trimming stripped 1 base from V and 4 bases from J, with 13 bases between. CDR3 coding DNA: TGCGCCAGCAGCCAAGTCGGGGGGAAGGTCTATGGCTACACCTTC. Amino acids: CASSQVGGKVYGYTF.

The chain joins TRBV11-3 to TRBJ2-5; D may correspond to TRBD1 or TRBD2 (7 bases each). CDR1 is SGHNT and CDR2 is YENEEA in the germline V gene. Trimming stripped 5 bases from V and 4 bases from J, with 14 bases between. The CDR3 consists of 14 residues. CDR3 in DNA: TGTGCCAGCAGCCCCGACAGGGAGGGAGAGACCCAGTACTTC. Translation gives CASSPDREGETQYF.

On this clone itself: Germline is not matched at one junction end, which may reflect a read error. CDR3 amino acids: CASSLEAGSSYEQYF. CDR3 coding DNA: TGTGCCAGCAGCTTGGAGGCAGGGAGCTCCTACGAGCAGTACTTC. The V and J genes are TRBV5-3 and TRBJ2-7; possibly TRBD1 or TRBD2 for D (5 bases each). TRBV5-3 is annotated as an ORF whose role is uncertain. The CDR3 contains 15 residues.

The sample holds one count of this clone. The chain has TRBV25-1 and TRBJ1-5; D unresolved. The CDR3 covers 14 residues. Trimming took 3 bases from V and 7 from J, leaving 13 bases between them. CDR1 MGHDK and CDR2 SYGVNS come from the germline V gene. CDR3 residues: CASSEGGEGQPQHF. The CDR3 coding sequence is TGTGCCAGCAGTGAGGGCGGGGAGGGACAGCCCCAGCATTTT. The full variable domain, completed using reference TRBV25-1 and TRBJ1-5, is EADIYQTPRYLVIGTGKKITLECSQTMGHDKMYWYQQDPGMELHLIHYSYGVNSTEKGDLSSESTVSRIRTEHFPLTLESARPSHTSQYLCASSEGGEGQPQHFGDGTRLSIL.

This clone showed up just a few times. The same CDR3 arises from other DNA sequences in this sample as well. This chain connects TRBV19 to TRBJ2-7; TRBD2 agrees at 11 bases. V shed 6 bases, J shed 3 bases, and the junction held 4 bases outside the gene matches. This CDR3 has 14 amino acids. Germline lookup yields CDR1 LNHDA and CDR2 SQIVND (reference sequence). The CDR3 DNA is TGTGCCAGTAGCCCCGGGACTAGCGGCTACGAGCAGTACTTC. It yields the protein CASSPGTSGYEQYF.

The chain combines TRBV7-2 with TRBJ2-3, with a weak D call TRBD1 (5 bases). The CDR3 loop spans 14 amino acids. Trimming pared 2 bases from V and 4 bases from J, leaving 10 bases between. The germline CDR1 and CDR2 sequences are SGHTA and FQGNSA. The CDR3 loop is CASSLWQGSDTQYF. The DNA for the CDR3 is TGTGCCAGCAGCTTATGGCAGGGCTCAGATACGCAGTATTTT.

This clone was seen a few times. The gene calls are TRBV25-1 and TRBJ1-5; the D is unclear. V was shortened by 3 bases and J by 0 bases, with 15 bases between the two germline ends. This CDR3 spans 17 amino acids. Germline V gene lookup returns CDR1 MGHDK and CDR2 SYGVNS. Written as DNA, the CDR3 is TGTGCCAGCAGTGACGACGGGGTTCTGGATAGCAATCAGCCCCAGCATTTT. Its protein is CASSDDGVLDSNQPQHF. The variable domain in full, completed from reference TRBV25-1 and TRBJ1-5, reads EADIYQTPRYLVIGTGKKITLECSQTMGHDKMYWYQQDPGMELHLIHYSYGVNSTEKGDLSSESTVSRIRTEHFPLTLESARPSHTSQYLCASSDDGVLDSNQPQHFGDGTRLSIL.